This T cell receptor beta chain was captured by sequencing in a study of cytomegalovirus exposure and HLA in healthy donors. Study-wide context: Roughly 180 million T cells yielded more than 90 million unique TCR beta sequences, as an earlier analysis found. General study results and limits: Exclusion as indistinguishable affected some V segments, including TRBV6-2 and TRBV6-3. For most subjects, TCR beta sequences were reported to predict HLA-A and HLA-B alleles with accuracy.

13 Jbeta primers and 60 Vbeta primers were used for the PCR. Using immunoSEQ multiplex PCR, the repertoire was profiled, and TCRdb retains in-frame clones only, with some absent. The sample shows 150,000 to 200,000 clones, over 75% of them seen only once. The V gene lost 7 bases and the J gene lost 4 bases, with 15 bases spanning the gap. The CDR3 totals 14 residues. CDR1 and CDR2 (germline): ENHRY, SYGVKD. Turning to this clone: The antigen remains undetermined.

Donors showed nominal health when sampled, although they likely had unrecorded immune exposures. The V gene is TRBV10-3, the J gene TRBJ2-3; weak D call: TRBD1 (6 bases). The TCR originated in a human donor in good health. The sample was PBMCs. The CDR3, as DNA: TGTGCCATCAAAGGCAGGGGATGGGCAGATACGCAGTATTTT. The encoded protein is CAIKGRGWADTQYF.